What follows is one TCR beta chain and its context. Germline V lookup: CDR1 LGHDT, CDR2 YNNKEL (reference sequence). CDR3 length equals 13 residues. These data originate in a study of blood T cells in healthy people across ages. For the second PCR, which ran for 7 to 11 cycles, a sample-barcoded 5' primer and a J-beta primer mix were used. Each sample provided no less than 2.5 million CDR3-containing paired-end reads. TCRdb reprocessed the 5' RACE reads with MiXCR, giving one entry per CDR3 protein. The data contain 600,000 to 650,000 distinct CDR3 sequences, 45% to 65% of them seen just once; the ten biggest clones take up approximately 37%.

This chain uses TRBV3-1 with TRBJ2-7; D may be TRBD2 (5 bases). The J call may not be correct, given that the DNA end is closer to TRBJ2-5. The sample comprised blood. The TCR was taken from a man between 60 and 75 years old in good health. For the CDR3, the DNA is TGTGCCAGCAGCCAAGGGAGGCGGGAGACCCAGTACTTC. Protein product: CASSQGRRETQYF.